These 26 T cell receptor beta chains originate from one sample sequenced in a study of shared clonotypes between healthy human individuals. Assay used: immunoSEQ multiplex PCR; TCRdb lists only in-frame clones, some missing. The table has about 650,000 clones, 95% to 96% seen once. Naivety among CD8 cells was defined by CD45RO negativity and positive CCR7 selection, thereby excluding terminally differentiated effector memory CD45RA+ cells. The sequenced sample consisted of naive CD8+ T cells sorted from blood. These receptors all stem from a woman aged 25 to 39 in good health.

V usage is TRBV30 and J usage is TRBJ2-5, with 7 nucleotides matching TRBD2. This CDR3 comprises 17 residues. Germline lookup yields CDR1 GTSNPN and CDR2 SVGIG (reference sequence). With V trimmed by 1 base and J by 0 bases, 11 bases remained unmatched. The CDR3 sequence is CAWSGRWLAGDQETQYF. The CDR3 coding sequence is TGTGCCTGGAGTGGGAGGTGGTTAGCGGGCGACCAAGAGACCCAGTACTTC. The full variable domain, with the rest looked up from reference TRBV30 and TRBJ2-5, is SQTIHQWPATLVQPVGSPLSLECTVEGTSNPNLYWYRQAAGRGLQLLFYSVGIGQISSEVPQNLSASRPQDRQFILSSKKLLLSDSGFYLCAWSGRWLAGDQETQYFGPGTRLLVL.

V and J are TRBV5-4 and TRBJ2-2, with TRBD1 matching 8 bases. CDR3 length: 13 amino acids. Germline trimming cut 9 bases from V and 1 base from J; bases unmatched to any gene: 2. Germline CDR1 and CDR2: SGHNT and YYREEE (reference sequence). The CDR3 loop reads CATGQGNTGELFF. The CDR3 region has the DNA TGTGCCACTGGACAGGGGAACACCGGGGAGCTGTTTTTT. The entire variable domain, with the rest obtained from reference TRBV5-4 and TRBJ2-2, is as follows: ETGVTQSPTHLIKTRGQQVTLRCSSQSGHNTVSWYQQALGQGPQFIFQYYREEENGRGNFPPRFSGLQFPNYSSELNVNALELDDSALYLCATGQGNTGELFFGEGSRLTVL.

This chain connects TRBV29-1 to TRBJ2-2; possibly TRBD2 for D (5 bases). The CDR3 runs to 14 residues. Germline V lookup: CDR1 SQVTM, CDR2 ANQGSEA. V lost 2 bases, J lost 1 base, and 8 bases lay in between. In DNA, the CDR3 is TGCAGCGTTGAAACGGGATGGAACACCGGGGAGCTGTTTTTT. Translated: CSVETGWNTGELFF.

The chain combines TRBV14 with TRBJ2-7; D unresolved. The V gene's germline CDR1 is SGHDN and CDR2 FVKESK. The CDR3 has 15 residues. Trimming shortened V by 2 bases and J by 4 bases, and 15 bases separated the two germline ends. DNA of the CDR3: TGTGCCAGCAGCCAAACGACATGGGGTCCTTACGAGCAGTACTTC. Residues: CASSQTTWGPYEQYF.

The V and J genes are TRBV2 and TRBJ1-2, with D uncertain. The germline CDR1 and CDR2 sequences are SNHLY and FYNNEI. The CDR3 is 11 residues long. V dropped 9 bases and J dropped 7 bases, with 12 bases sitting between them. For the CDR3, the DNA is TGTGCCAGTCTAAGATGGGGTGGCTACACCTTC. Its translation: CASLRWGGYTF.

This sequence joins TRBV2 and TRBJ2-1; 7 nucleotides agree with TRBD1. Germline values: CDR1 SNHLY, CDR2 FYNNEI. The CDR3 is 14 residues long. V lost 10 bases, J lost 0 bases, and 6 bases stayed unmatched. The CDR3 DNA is TGTGCCACAGGGACAGACAACTCCTACAATGAGCAGTTCTTC. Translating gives CATGTDNSYNEQFF.

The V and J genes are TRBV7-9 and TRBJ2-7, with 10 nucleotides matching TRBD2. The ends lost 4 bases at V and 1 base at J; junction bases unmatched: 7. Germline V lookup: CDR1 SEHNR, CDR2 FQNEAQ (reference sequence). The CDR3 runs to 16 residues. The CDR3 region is CASSSTLAGLSYEQYF. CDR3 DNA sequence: TGTGCCAGCAGCTCTACACTAGCGGGACTTTCCTACGAGCAGTACTTC.

The CDR3 is CASSSGDEQFF. The DNA of the CDR3 is TGTGCCAGCAGTTCCGGGGATGAGCAGTTCTTC. The rearrangement joins TRBV28 to TRBJ2-1; weak D call: TRBD2 (5 bases). The CDR3 length is 11 residues. Trimming left V 4 bases short and J 8 bases short, with 6 bases between. Germline assignment: CDR1 MDHEN and CDR2 SYDVKM.

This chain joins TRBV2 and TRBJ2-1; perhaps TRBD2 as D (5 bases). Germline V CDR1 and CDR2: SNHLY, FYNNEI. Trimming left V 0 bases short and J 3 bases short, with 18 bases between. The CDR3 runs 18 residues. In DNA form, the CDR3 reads TGTGCCAGCAGTGAAGCTGGCCGTAGCGACCCTGGCTACAATGAGCAGTTCTTC. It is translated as CASSEAGRSDPGYNEQFF. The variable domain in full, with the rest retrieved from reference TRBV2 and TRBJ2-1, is EPEVTQTPSHQVTQMGQEVILRCVPISNHLYFYWYRQILGQKVEFLVSFYNNEISEKSEIFDDQFSVERPDGSNFTLKIRSTKLEDSAMYFCASSEAGRSDPGYNEQFFGPGTRLTVL.

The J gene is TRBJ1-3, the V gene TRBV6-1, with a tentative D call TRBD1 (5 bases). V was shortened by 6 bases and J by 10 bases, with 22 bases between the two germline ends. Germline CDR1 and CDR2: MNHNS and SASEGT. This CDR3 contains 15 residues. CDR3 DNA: TGTGCCAGCAGCGATGCGACAGTAGGTCAGGGAACCATATATTTT. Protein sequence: CASSDATVGQGTIYF.

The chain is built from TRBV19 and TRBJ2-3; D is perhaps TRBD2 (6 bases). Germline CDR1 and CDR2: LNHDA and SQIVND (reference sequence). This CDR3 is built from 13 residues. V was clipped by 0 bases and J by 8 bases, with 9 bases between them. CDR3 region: CASSIDGGVTQYF. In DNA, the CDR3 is TGTGCCAGTAGTATAGATGGAGGGGTTACGCAGTATTTT.

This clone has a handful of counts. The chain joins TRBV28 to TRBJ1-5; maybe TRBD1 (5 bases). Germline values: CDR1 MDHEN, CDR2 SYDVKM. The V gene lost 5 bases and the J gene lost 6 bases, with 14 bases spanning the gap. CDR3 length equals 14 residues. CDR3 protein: CASSRGGVSQPQHF. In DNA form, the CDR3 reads TGTGCCAGCAGTCGGGGGGGGGTGAGTCAGCCCCAGCATTTT. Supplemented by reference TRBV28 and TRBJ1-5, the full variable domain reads DVKVTQSSRYLVKRTGEKVFLECVQDMDHENMFWYRQDPGLGLRLIYFSYDVKMKEKGDIPEGYSVSREKKERFSLILESASTNQTSMYLCASSRGGVSQPQHFGDGTRLSIL.

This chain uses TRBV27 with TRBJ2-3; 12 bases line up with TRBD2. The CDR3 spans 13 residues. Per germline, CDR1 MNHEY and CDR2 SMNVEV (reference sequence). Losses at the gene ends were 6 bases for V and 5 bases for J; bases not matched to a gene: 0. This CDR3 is CASRLAGGDTQYF. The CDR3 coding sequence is TGTGCCAGCAGACTAGCGGGAGGAGATACGCAGTATTTT.

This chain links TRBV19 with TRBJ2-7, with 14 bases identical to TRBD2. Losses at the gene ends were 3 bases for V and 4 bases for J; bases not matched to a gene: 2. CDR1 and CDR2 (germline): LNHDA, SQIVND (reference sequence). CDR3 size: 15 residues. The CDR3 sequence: CASSMRLAGGYEQYF. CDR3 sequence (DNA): TGTGCCAGTAGTATGCGACTAGCGGGAGGGTACGAGCAGTACTTC.

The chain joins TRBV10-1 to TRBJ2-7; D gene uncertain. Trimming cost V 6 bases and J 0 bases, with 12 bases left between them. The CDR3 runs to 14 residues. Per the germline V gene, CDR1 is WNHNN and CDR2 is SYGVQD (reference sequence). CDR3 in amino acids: CASRADSSSYEQYF. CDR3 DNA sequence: TGCGCCAGCAGGGCTGATAGCAGCTCCTACGAGCAGTACTTC.

The CDR3 loop reads CASSTRTGTATEAFF. The CDR3 DNA follows: TGTGCCAGCAGCACCCGAACCGGGACAGCCACTGAAGCTTTCTTT. The V gene is TRBV9, the J gene TRBJ1-1; 7 bases map to TRBD1. V lost 4 bases and J lost 4; bases outside the gene matches: 10. This CDR3 has 15 residues. The germline V gene has CDR1 SGDLS and CDR2 YYNGEE.

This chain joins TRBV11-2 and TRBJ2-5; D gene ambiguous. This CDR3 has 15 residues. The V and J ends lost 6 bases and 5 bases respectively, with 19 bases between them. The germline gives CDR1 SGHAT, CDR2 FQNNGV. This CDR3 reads CASSLVTAWVETQYF. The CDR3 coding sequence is TGTGCCAGCAGTTTGGTCACCGCCTGGGTCGAGACCCAGTACTTC.

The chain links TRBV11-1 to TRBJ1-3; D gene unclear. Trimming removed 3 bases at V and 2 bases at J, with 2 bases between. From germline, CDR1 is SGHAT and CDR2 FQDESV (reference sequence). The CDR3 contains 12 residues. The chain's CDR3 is CASSLPGNTIYF. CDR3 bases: TGTGCCAGCAGCTTGCCTGGAAACACCATATATTTT.

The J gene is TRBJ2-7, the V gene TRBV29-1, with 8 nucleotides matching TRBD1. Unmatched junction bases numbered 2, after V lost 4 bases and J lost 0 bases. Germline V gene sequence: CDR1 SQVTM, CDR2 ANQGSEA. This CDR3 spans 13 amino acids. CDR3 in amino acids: CSVGDRSSYEQYF. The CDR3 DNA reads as TGCAGCGTTGGGGACAGGAGCTCCTACGAGCAGTACTTC.

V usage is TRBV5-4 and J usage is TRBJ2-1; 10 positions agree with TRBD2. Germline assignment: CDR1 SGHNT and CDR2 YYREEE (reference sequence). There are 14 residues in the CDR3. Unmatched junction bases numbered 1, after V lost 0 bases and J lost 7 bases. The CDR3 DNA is TGTGCCAGCAGCTTGGTGGGACTAGCGAATGAGCAGTTCTTC. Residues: CASSLVGLANEQFF.

DNA for the CDR3: TGTGCCAGCAGTAAAGGACTAGCGGGAGTGAGCGGGGAGCTGTTTTTT. This encodes CASSKGLAGVSGELFF. J is TRBJ2-2 and V is TRBV6-6; TRBD2 matches at 13 bases. The germline gives CDR1 MNHNY, CDR2 SVGAGI (reference sequence). With 5 bases clipped from V and 7 bases from J, the junction kept 7 bases outside the gene matches. The CDR3 runs 16 residues.

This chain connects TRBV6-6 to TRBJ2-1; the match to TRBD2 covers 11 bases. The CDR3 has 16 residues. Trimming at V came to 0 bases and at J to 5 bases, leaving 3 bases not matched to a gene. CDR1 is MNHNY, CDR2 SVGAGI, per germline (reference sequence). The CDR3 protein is CASSYSGLAANNEQFF. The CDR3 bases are TGTGCCAGCAGTTACTCGGGACTAGCGGCTAACAATGAGCAGTTCTTC.

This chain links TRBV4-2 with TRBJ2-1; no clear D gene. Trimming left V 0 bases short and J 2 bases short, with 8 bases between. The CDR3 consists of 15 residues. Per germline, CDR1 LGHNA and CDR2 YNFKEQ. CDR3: CASSQEGLTYNEQFF. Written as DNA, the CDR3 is TGTGCCAGCAGCCAAGAGGGCCTCACCTACAATGAGCAGTTCTTC.

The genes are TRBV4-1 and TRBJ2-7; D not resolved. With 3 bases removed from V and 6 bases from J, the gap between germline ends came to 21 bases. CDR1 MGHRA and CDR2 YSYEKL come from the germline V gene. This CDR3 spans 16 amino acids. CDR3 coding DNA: TGCGCCAGCAGCCAGTCGATCGTGACATCGTTAGTCGAGCAGTACTTC. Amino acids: CASSQSIVTSLVEQYF.

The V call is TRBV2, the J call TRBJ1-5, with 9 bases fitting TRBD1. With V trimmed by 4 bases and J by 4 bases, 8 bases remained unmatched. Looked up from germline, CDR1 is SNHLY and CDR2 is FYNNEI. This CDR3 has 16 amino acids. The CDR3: CASSVGKGQGNQPQHF. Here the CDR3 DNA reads TGTGCCAGCAGTGTAGGGAAGGGACAGGGTAATCAGCCCCAGCATTTT.

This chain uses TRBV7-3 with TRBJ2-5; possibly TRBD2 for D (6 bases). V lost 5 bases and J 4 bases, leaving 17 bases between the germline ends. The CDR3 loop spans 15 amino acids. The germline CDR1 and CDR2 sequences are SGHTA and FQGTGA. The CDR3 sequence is CASSPDTLGGETQYF. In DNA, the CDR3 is TGTGCCAGCAGCCCGGACACCCTCGGGGGAGAGACCCAGTACTTC.